The present TCR beta chain was sequenced within a study of technical replicates of blood from a few donors. Produced via immunoSEQ multiplex PCR; TCRdb's table is partial and in-frame only. The sample includes about 88,000 clones, 85% to 95% seen only once; the top ten take under 0.3%. Germline CDR1 reads SGHNT; CDR2 reads YENEEA. This CDR3 has 16 amino acids. The V and J ends lost 0 bases and 7 bases, in that order; junction bases with no gene match: 7. This clone was picked up one time. Sequencing was performed on T cells isolated from PBMCs. The V call is TRBV11-3, the J call TRBJ2-1, with 9 positions matching TRBD2. The origin of this receptor is a human donor in good health. In DNA form, the CDR3 reads TGTGCCAGCAGCTTAGATCGCGGGGGGGCCCGGAATGAGCAGTTCTTC. This encodes CASSLDRGGARNEQFF.